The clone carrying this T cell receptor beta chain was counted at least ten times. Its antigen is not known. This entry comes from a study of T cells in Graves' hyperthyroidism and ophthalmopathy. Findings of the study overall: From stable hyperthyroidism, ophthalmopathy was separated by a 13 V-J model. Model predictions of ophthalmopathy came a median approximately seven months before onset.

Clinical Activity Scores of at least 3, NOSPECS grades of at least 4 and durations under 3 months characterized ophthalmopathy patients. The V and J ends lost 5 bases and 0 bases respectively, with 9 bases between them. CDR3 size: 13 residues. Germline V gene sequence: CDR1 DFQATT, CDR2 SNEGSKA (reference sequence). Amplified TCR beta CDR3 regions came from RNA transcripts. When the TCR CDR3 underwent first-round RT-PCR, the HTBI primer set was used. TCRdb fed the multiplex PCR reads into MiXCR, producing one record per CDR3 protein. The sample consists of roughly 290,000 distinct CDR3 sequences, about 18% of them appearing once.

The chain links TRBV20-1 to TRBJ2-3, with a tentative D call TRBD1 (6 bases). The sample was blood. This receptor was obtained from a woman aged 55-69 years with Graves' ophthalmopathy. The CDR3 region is CSAGQHSTDTQYF. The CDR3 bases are TGCAGTGCTGGACAGCATAGCACAGATACGCAGTATTTT.